The table lists the clone carrying this T cell receptor beta chain with many counts. The CDR3 consists of 16 residues. Germline V gene data show CDR1 as MNHEY and CDR2 as SMNVEV (reference sequence). The V end lost 4 bases, the J end lost 8 bases, and 21 bases lay between the germline ends. Each CDR3 protein gets one entry after TCRdb re-called the 5' RACE reads with MiXCR. The sample contains tens of thousands of distinct CDR3 sequences, approximately 17% of which appear only once. Sequenced input: naive CD4+ T cells sorted from blood. Specified subset: naive CD4+ T cells, CD4+CD45RA+CD25-. The sequence was collected from a female donor with breast cancer. V and J are TRBV27 and TRBJ2-1; the D gene is possibly TRBD2 (6 bases). DNA of the CDR3: TGTGCCAGCAGTTCACTGACTAGTCGCAGGAAGCATGAGCAGTTCTTC. It is translated as CASSSLTSRRKHEQFF.